A selection of T cell receptor beta chains follows, all from one sample in a study of T cells in Graves' hyperthyroidism and ophthalmopathy. Using its own MiXCR run on the multiplex PCR reads, TCRdb lists one record per CDR3 protein. The top ten clones hold about 18% of a sample with approximately 530,000 distinct CDR3 sequences, 16% of them seen once. Source material: blood. These receptors came from a woman between 18 and 30 years old with Graves' hyperthyroidism. CDR3s include the opening cysteine and the closing phenylalanine or tryptophan.

>TRBV19|TRBJ2-2
CASSIGLAGGPNTGELFF
>TRBV20-1|TRBJ1-5
CSAKAGQPQHF
>TRBV6-1|TRBJ1-2
CASRLLQGLNYGYTF
>TRBV5-1|TRBJ2-3
CASSSHGSGAPDTQYF
>TRBV29-1|TRBJ1-1
CSVSFGRTNTEAFF
>TRBV12-3/TRBV12-4|TRBJ1-2
CASSTTGAYGYTF
>TRBV10-3|TRBJ2-5
CAISEQGQGAETQYF
>TRBV29-1|TRBJ1-1
CSVEKGARTEAFF
>TRBV24-1|TRBJ2-1
CATSDPLGGYNEQFF
>TRBV6-1|TRBJ2-1
CASSPYGGANNEQFF
>TRBV7-9|TRBJ1-1
CASSSTGARNTEAFF
>TRBV7-9|TRBJ2-1
CASSLGTGTPAHEQFF
>TRBV7-9|TRBJ2-7
CASSLAGGSGEQYF
>TRBV5-1|TRBJ2-5
CASSGGYKQETQYF
>TRBV19|TRBJ1-1
CASSIGGAGPRTEAFF
>TRBV5-1|TRBJ1-1
CASSLTPRQGYTEAFF
>TRBV10-2|TRBJ2-1
CASRGLGGYEQFF
>TRBV6-1|TRBJ1-5
CASSQTGMSNQPQHF
>TRBV19|TRBJ2-3
CASSRGMFTDTQYF
>TRBV27|TRBJ2-1
CASRHDGYNEQFF
>TRBV4-3|TRBJ2-1
CASSQESTARGYNEQFF
>TRBV4-3|TRBJ2-1
CASSQVEGGPDYNEQFF
>TRBV5-1|TRBJ1-2
CASSLEGSSIYGYTF
>TRBV9|TRBJ2-1
CASSVTGGYNEQFF
>TRBV7-2|TRBJ2-7
CASSLRAGGLLSRYEQYF
>TRBV7-2|TRBJ2-7
CASSLEAGVFHEQYF
>TRBV20-1|TRBJ2-3
CSARVLAGYADTQYF
>TRBV12-3/TRBV12-4|TRBJ2-7
CASSFLSYEQYF
>TRBV2|TRBJ2-7
CASSDYREGEQYF
>TRBV20-1|TRBJ2-7
CSARRLAGPYEQYF
>TRBV30|TRBJ2-1
CAWSGTSGRNEQFF
>TRBV6-2/TRBV6-3|TRBJ2-1
CASSYSGTGYNEQFF
>TRBV5-1|TRBJ1-5
CASSFTGANNQPQHF
>TRBV11-2|TRBJ2-2
CASSLSRGELFF
>TRBV24-1|TRBJ2-3
CATSDVPFGFTQYF
>TRBV7-9|TRBJ2-6
CASSLEDRVAGANVLTF
>TRBV20-1|TRBJ2-1
CSASESGGVVVDEQFF
>TRBV19|TRBJ1-5
CASSRTAINQPQHF
>TRBV18|TRBJ2-5
CASSNKETQYF
>TRBV7-9|TRBJ2-3
CASSLVGVGDTQYF
>TRBV18|TRBJ2-1
CASSPPRDESKFF
>TRBV12-3/TRBV12-4|TRBJ1-6
CASSLQGDSPLHF
>TRBV5-1|TRBJ2-1
CASSLAGIDSYNEQFF